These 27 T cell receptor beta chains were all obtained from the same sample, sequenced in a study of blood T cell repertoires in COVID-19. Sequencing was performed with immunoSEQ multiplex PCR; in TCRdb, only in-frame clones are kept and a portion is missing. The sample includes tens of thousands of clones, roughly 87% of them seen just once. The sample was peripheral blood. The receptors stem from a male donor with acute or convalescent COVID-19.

The DNA of the CDR3 is TGTGCCAGCAGCTTCACGCTTGGGGAGATGGAGCAGTACTTC. The encoded protein is CASSFTLGEMEQYF. This chain connects TRBV6-2 or TRBV6-3 to TRBJ2-7; the D gene is possibly TRBD2 (5 bases). The CDR3 contains 14 residues. Germline CDR1 MNHEY, CDR2 SVGEGT. V was pared by 6 bases and J by 7 bases, with 19 bases between.

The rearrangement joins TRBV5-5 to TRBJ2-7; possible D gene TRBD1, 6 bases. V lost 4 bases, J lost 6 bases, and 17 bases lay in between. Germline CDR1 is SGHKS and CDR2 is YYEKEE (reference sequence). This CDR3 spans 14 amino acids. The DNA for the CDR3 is TGTGCCAGCAGCCGGGGCGGCAGGGGCGGCGAGCAGTACTTC. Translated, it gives CASSRGGRGGEQYF.

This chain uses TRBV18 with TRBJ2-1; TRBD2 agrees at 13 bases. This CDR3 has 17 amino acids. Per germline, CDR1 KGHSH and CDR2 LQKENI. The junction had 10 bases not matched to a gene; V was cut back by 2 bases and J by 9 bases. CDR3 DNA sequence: TGTGCCAGCTCACCAAGGCCAACTAGCGGGGGGGCCGCTGAGCAGTTCTTC. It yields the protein CASSPRPTSGGAAEQFF.

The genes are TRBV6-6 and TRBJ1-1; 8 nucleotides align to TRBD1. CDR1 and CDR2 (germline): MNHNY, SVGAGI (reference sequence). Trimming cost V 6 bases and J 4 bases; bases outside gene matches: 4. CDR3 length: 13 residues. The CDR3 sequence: CASSQQGGTEAFF. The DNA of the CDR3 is TGTGCCAGCAGCCAACAGGGGGGCACTGAAGCTTTCTTT.

The DNA for the CDR3 is TGTGCCACCAGCAGAGAGGGAGGGGGGTCGGAAAAACTGTTTTTT. As protein: CATSREGGGSEKLFF. V and J are TRBV15 and TRBJ1-4; D possibly corresponds to TRBD1 (6 bases). The V end was cut by 0 bases, the J end by 8 bases, with 13 bases between. This CDR3 region has 15 residues. Per the germline V gene, CDR1 is LNHNV and CDR2 is YYDKDF (reference sequence).

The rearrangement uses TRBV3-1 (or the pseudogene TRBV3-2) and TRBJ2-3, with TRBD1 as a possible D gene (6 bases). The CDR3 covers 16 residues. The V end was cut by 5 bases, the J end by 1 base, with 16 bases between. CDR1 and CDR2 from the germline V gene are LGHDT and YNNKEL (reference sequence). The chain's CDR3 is CASSSPRQDRTDTQYF. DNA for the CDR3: TGTGCCAGCAGCTCCCCCCGACAGGACCGCACAGATACGCAGTATTTT.

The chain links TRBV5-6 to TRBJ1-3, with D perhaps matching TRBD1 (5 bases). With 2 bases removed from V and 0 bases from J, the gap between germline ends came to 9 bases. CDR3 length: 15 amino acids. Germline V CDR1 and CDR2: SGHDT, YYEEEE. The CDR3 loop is CASSLDSRSGNTIYF. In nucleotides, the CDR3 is TGTGCCAGCAGCTTAGACAGCCGCTCTGGAAACACCATATATTTT.

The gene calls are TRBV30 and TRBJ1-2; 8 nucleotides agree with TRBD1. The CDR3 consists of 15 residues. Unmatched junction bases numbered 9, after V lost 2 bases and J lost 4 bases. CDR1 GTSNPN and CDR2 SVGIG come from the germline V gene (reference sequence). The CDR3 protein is CAWSRQGQVIYGYTF. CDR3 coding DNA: TGTGCCTGGAGTAGGCAGGGACAGGTGATCTATGGCTACACCTTC.

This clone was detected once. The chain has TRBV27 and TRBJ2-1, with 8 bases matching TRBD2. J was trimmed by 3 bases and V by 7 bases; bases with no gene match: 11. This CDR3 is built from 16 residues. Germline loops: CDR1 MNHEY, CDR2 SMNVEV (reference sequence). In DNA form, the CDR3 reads TGTGCCAGCACCTCGGGGCCAGCGGGGGTCTACAATGAGCAGTTCTTC. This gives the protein CASTSGPAGVYNEQFF.

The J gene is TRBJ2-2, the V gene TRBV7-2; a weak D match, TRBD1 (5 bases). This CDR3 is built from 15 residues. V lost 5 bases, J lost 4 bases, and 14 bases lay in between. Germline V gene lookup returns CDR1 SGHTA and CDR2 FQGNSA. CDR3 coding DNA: TGTGCCAGCAGCAAACCTTCAGGGTTCACCGGGGAGCTGTTTTTT. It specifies CASSKPSGFTGELFF.

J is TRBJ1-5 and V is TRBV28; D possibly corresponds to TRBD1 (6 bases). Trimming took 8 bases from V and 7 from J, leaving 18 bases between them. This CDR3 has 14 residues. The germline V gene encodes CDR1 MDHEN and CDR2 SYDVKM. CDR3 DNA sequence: TGTGCCAGCTCCCGAGCGGGGGGCGCGCAGCCCCAGCATTTT. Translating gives CASSRAGGAQPQHF.

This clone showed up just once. CDR3 coding DNA: TGTGCCAGCAGAGGGACAGGGTTATACAATGAGCAGTTCTTC. This codes for CASRGTGLYNEQFF. The chain couples TRBV28 to TRBJ2-1; 9 nucleotides align to TRBD1. The trim removed 6 bases at V and 4 bases at J, leaving 4 bases unmatched. The CDR3 contains 14 residues. Germline CDR1 and CDR2: MDHEN and SYDVKM.

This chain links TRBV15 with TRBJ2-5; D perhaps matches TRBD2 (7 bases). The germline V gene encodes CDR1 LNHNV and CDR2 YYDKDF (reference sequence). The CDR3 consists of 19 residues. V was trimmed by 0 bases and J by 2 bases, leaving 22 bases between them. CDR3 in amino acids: CATSRDRSTSAQGQETQYF. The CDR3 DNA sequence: TGTGCCACCAGCAGAGATAGGAGCACTAGCGCCCAGGGGCAAGAGACCCAGTACTTC.

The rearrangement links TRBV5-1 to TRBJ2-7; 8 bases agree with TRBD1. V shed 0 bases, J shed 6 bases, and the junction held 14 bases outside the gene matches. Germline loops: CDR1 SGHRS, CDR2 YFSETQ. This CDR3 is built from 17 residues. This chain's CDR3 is CASSLDGWTGIPGEQYF. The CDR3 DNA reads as TGCGCCAGCAGCTTGGATGGTTGGACAGGGATTCCGGGCGAGCAGTACTTC.

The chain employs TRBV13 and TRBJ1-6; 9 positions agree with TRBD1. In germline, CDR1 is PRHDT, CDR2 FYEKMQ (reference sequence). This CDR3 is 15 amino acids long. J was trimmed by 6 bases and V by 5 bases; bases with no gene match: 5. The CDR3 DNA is TGTGCCAGCAGCCCGGGACAGGGAGGTAATTCACCCCTCCACTTT. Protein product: CASSPGQGGNSPLHF.

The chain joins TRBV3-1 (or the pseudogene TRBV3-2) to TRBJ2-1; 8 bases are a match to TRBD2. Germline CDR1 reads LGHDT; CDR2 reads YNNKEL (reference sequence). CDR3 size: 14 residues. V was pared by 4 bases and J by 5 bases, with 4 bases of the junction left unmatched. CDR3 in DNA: TGTGCCAGCAGCCGGATTAGCGGGGACAATGAGCAGTTCTTC. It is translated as CASSRISGDNEQFF.

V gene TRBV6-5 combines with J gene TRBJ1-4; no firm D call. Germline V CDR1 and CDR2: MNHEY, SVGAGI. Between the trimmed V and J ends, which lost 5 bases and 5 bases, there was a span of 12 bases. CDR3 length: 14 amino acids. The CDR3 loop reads CASSRGLGNEKLFF. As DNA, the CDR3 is TGTGCCAGCAGTCGAGGGCTAGGGAATGAAAAACTGTTTTTT.

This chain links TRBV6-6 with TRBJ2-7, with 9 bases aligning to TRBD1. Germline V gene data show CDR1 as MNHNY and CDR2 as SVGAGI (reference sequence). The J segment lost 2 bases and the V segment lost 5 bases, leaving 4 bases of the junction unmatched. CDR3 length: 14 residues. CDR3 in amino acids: CASSRGQGPYEQYF. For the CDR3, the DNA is TGTGCCAGCAGTAGGGGACAGGGCCCCTACGAGCAGTACTTC.

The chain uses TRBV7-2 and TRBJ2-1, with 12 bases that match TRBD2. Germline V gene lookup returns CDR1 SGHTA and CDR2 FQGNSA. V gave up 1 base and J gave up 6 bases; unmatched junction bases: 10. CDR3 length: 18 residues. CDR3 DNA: TGTGCCAGCAGCTTAGTGTCTAGCGGGGGGGACCTCCTCAATGAGCAGTTCTTC. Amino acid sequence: CASSLVSSGGDLLNEQFF.

CDR3: CASSLYSGQGNSQPQHF. The CDR3 coding sequence is TGTGCCAGTAGTCTCTATTCGGGACAGGGGAATAGTCAGCCCCAGCATTTT. V and J are TRBV19 and TRBJ1-5, with TRBD1 matching 10 bases. The CDR3 contains 17 residues. Trimming at V came to 5 bases and at J to 6 bases, leaving 13 bases not matched to a gene. Germline V CDR1 and CDR2: LNHDA, SQIVND (reference sequence).

The CDR3 protein is CASSALAGSQETQYF. The CDR3, as DNA: TGTGCCAGCAGCGCACTAGCGGGCAGCCAAGAGACCCAGTACTTC. The V gene is TRBV6-5, the J gene TRBJ2-5; 9 bases align to TRBD2. V lost 6 bases, J lost 1 base, and 6 bases stayed unmatched. The CDR3 loop spans 15 amino acids. The germline CDR1 and CDR2 sequences are MNHEY and SVGAGI.

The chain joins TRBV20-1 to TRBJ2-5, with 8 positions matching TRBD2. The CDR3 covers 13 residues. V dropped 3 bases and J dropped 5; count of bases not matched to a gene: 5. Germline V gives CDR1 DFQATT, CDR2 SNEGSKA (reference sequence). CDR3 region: CSASWASGETQYF. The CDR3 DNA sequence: TGCAGTGCTAGTTGGGCTAGCGGGGAGACCCAGTACTTC.

In DNA form, the CDR3 reads TGTGCCAGCAGCCCCGGCCCGCAGGGATCCACTGAAGCTTTCTTT. The encoded protein is CASSPGPQGSTEAFF. The chain employs TRBV9 and TRBJ1-1; D possibly corresponds to TRBD1 (5 bases). CDR3 length: 15 amino acids. Germline CDR1 reads SGDLS; CDR2 reads YYNGEE. Trimming stripped 4 bases from V and 4 bases from J, with 17 bases between.

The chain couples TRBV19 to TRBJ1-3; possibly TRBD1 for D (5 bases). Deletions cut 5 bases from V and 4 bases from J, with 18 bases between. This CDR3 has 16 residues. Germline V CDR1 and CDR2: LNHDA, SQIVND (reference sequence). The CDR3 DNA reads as TGTGCCAGTAGTCGGACACTCTCTTCTTCGGGAAACACCATATATTTT. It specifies CASSRTLSSSGNTIYF.

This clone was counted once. CDR3 region: CASTPRAGTGELFF. CDR3 in DNA: TGTGCCAGCACCCCTAGGGCAGGGACCGGGGAGCTGTTTTTT. The chain has TRBV7-9 and TRBJ2-2; tentatively, D is TRBD1 (5 bases). Germline V CDR1 and CDR2: SEHNR, FQNEAQ (reference sequence). This CDR3 spans 14 amino acids. V lost 7 bases and J 5 bases, leaving 14 bases between the germline ends.

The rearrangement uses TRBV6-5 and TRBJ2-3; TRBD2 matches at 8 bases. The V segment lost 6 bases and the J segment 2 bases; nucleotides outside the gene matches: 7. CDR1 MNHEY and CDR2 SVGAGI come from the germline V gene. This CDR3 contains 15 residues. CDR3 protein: CASSTGLATTDTQYF. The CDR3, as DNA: TGTGCCAGCAGCACCGGACTAGCAACCACAGATACGCAGTATTTT.

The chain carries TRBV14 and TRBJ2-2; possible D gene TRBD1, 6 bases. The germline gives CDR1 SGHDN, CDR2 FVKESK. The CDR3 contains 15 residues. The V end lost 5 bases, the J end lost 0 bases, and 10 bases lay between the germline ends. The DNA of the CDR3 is TGTGCCAGCAGCAACAGGGAAGCGAACACCGGGGAGCTGTTTTTT. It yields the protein CASSNREANTGELFF.